The 21 T cell receptor beta chains presented below share a single source sample, sequenced in a study of T cell changes during pregnancy in multiple sclerosis (dated by TCRdb to 2018 to 2020). The library was made by the immunoSEQ multiplex PCR assay. TCRdb re-hosts the immuneACCESS table, in-frame sequences only. Its copies lack some clones; in the studies checked, an unresolved V gene accounts for under half of them, and the cause for the rest is not known. The sample has 50,000 or so clones on record, over 80% of them singletons. Around 0.73% of the sample rests with the top ten. Material: CD4+ T cells from peripheral blood mononuclear cells, obtained in the third trimester of pregnancy. The receptor set was obtained from a female donor with multiple sclerosis, enrolled in a pregnancy study.

This clone was seen just once. V gene TRBV27 combines with J gene TRBJ1-2; 11 nucleotides line up with TRBD1. V was clipped by 2 bases and J by 5 bases; unmatched bases: 7. The CDR3 length is 16 residues. Germline loops: CDR1 MNHEY, CDR2 SMNVEV (reference sequence). This chain's CDR3 is CASSLRGQGASYGYTF. CDR3 sequence (DNA): TGTGCCAGCAGTTTAAGAGGACAGGGGGCCTCATATGGCTACACCTTC.

This clone is medium-sized by share. This chain links TRBV6-5 with TRBJ2-3; TRBD1 aligns across 7 bases. The CDR3 runs to 11 residues. In germline, CDR1 is MNHEY, CDR2 SVGAGI. V lost 6 bases, J lost 6 bases, and 0 bases stayed unmatched. The CDR3 nucleotides read TGTGCCAGCAGGACAGGGGATACGCAGTATTTT. This codes for CASRTGDTQYF.

The V call is TRBV6-5, the J call TRBJ2-6, with 7 bases fitting TRBD1. This CDR3 spans 15 amino acids. Losses at the gene ends were 5 bases for V and 2 bases for J; bases not matched to a gene: 3. CDR1 and CDR2 from the germline V gene are MNHEY and SVGAGI. This CDR3 reads CASSIQGPGANVLTF. The CDR3 nucleotides are TGTGCCAGCAGTATACAGGGGCCTGGGGCCAACGTCCTGACTTTC.

The chain carries TRBV7-2 and TRBJ1-5, with TRBD1 matching over 7 bases. In germline, CDR1 is SGHTA, CDR2 FQGNSA. The CDR3 extends over 15 amino acids. J lost 5 bases, V lost 3 bases, and 7 bases had no gene match. The CDR3 region is CASSFRGQFYQPQHF. As DNA, the CDR3 is TGTGCCAGCAGCTTTCGGGGACAGTTCTATCAGCCCCAGCATTTT. Filled out from reference TRBV7-2 and TRBJ1-5, the complete variable domain reads GAGVSQSPSNKVTEKGKDVELRCDPISGHTALYWYRQSLGQGLEFLIYFQGNSAPDKSGLPSDRFSAERTGGSVSTLTIQRTQQEDSAVYLCASSFRGQFYQPQHFGDGTRLSIL.

The V gene is TRBV7-2, the J gene TRBJ2-7, with D tentatively TRBD1 (6 bases). The CDR3 extends over 14 amino acids. The V gene lost 4 bases and the J gene lost 2 bases, with 12 bases spanning the gap. Germline values: CDR1 SGHTA, CDR2 FQGNSA. The CDR3 loop is CASSSLDSPYEQYF. The CDR3 DNA sequence: TGTGCCAGCAGCTCTCTGGACAGTCCCTACGAGCAGTACTTC. Complete variable domain (other parts from reference TRBV7-2 and TRBJ2-7): GAGVSQSPSNKVTEKGKDVELRCDPISGHTALYWYRQSLGQGLEFLIYFQGNSAPDKSGLPSDRFSAERTGGSVSTLTIQRTQQEDSAVYLCASSSLDSPYEQYFGPGTRLTVT.

The rearrangement joins TRBV4-1 to TRBJ2-1; 15 nucleotides agree with TRBD2. Per the germline V gene, CDR1 is MGHRA and CDR2 is YSYEKL. Trimming took 2 bases from V and 3 from J; bases not matched to a gene: 11. The CDR3 runs to 20 residues. CDR3 nucleotides: TGCGCCAGCAGCCAAAGCGGAGGACTAGCGGGGGGGCCCTTCTACAATGAGCAGTTCTTC. It yields the protein CASSQSGGLAGGPFYNEQFF.

This clone was counted a single time. The chain joins TRBV2 to TRBJ2-1; D possibly corresponds to TRBD2 (5 bases). Trimming took 8 bases from V and 12 from J, leaving 23 bases between them. The CDR3 sequence is 14 residues long. CDR1 and CDR2 (germline): SNHLY, FYNNEI. Written as DNA, the CDR3 is TGTGCCAGCTGTTACTCAAGCGGCCCGGTGGGGCAGTTCTTC. It translates to CASCYSSGPVGQFF.

The chain uses TRBV5-5 and TRBJ2-7; D may be TRBD1 (6 bases). Germline-derived CDR1 and CDR2 are SGHKS and YYEKEE (reference sequence). V lost 4 bases and J lost 1, with 15 bases in between. The CDR3 consists of 15 residues. CDR3: CASSPLGQESYEQYF. As DNA, the CDR3 is TGTGCCAGCAGCCCGCTGGGACAAGAGTCCTACGAGCAGTACTTC.

The rearrangement links TRBV11-2 to TRBJ1-1, with D maybe TRBD1 (6 bases). Germline V gives CDR1 SGHAT, CDR2 FQNNGV. V was cut by 0 bases and J by 3 bases, with 11 bases left in between. There are 15 residues in the CDR3. The CDR3 sequence: CASSLEGAGYTEAFF. For the CDR3, the DNA is TGTGCCAGCAGCTTAGAGGGGGCGGGTTACACTGAAGCTTTCTTT.

The genes are TRBV21-1 and TRBJ1-5; the DNA was not compared with TRBD1, the D call given in the table. TRBV21-1 is shown as a pseudogene. The CDR3 is made up of 17 amino acids. The CDR3 coding sequence is TGTGCCAGCAGCAAAGCCTCCCACAGGGGCAGGGGGGAGCCCCAGCATTTT. Its protein is CASSKASHRGRGEPQHF.

The rearrangement joins TRBV18 to TRBJ1-5; the D gene is possibly TRBD1 (6 bases). CDR3 length equals 16 residues. V lost 2 bases and J 2 bases, leaving 13 bases between the germline ends. CDR1 and CDR2 from the germline V gene are KGHSH and LQKENI. Written as DNA, the CDR3 is TGTGCCAGCTCACCAGAGGGGGTAGGCGGCAATCAGCCCCAGCATTTT. Amino acids: CASSPEGVGGNQPQHF.

V and J are TRBV6-1 and TRBJ1-2; the D gene is possibly TRBD1 (5 bases). The CDR3 runs 13 residues. V shed 3 bases and J shed 4 bases, with 9 bases lying between them. CDR1 and CDR2 from the germline V gene are MNHNS and SASEGT. Here the CDR3 reads CASSEQGIYGYTF. CDR3 DNA: TGTGCCAGCAGTGAGCAGGGAATCTATGGCTACACCTTC.

The chain has TRBV19 and TRBJ1-5; a possible D gene is TRBD1 (5 bases). The CDR3 sequence is 14 residues long. The germline V gene has CDR1 LNHDA and CDR2 SQIVND (reference sequence). Between the trimmed V and J ends, which lost 4 bases and 6 bases, there was a span of 13 bases. The CDR3 sequence is CASSNQGQAQPQHF. CDR3 DNA: TGTGCCAGTAGTAATCAGGGTCAAGCTCAGCCCCAGCATTTT. The full variable domain, in which reference TRBV19 and TRBJ1-5 provide the parts outside the CDR3, is DGGITQSPKYLFRKEGQNVTLSCEQNLNHDAMYWYRQDPGQGLRLIYYSQIVNDFQKGDIAEGYSVSREKKESFPLTVTSAQKNPTAFYLCASSNQGQAQPQHFGDGTRLSIL.

This clone was recorded only once. The chain carries TRBV18 and TRBJ1-2; no definite D call. The germline V gene encodes CDR1 KGHSH and CDR2 LQKENI. The CDR3 runs 17 residues. Trimming pared 6 bases from V and 6 bases from J, leaving 26 bases between. This CDR3 reads CASSVNFLGQDGHGYTF. The CDR3 DNA reads TGTGCCAGCTCGGTGAACTTCCTCGGCCAGGATGGCCATGGCTACACCTTC.

The rearrangement joins TRBV9 to TRBJ1-2, with TRBD1 matching over 9 bases. With V trimmed by 0 bases and J by 6 bases, 6 bases remained unmatched. The CDR3 loop spans 15 amino acids. Per the germline V gene, CDR1 is SGDLS and CDR2 is YYNGEE. The CDR3, as DNA: TGTGCCAGCAGCGTAGGATTAGACAGGGGGAATGGCTACACCTTC. This translates into CASSVGLDRGNGYTF.

The V and J genes are TRBV19 and TRBJ2-7; TRBD1 matches at 9 bases. Germline CDR1 is LNHDA and CDR2 is SQIVND (reference sequence). Germline trimming cut 6 bases from V and 3 bases from J; bases unmatched to any gene: 6. This CDR3 contains 14 residues. The CDR3 DNA reads TGTGCCAGTAGGGGGACAGGGATTGACTACGAGCAGTACTTC. Translating it yields CASRGTGIDYEQYF.

This rearrangement joins TRBV6-1 to TRBJ2-3, with D perhaps TRBD1 (6 bases). Germline CDR1 reads MNHNS; CDR2 reads SASEGT. Trimming removed 10 bases from V and 1 base from J, with 12 bases in between. CDR3 length: 13 residues. The CDR3 DNA reads as TGTGCCACCCGGGACACCGGCACAGATACGCAGTATTTT. Protein: CATRDTGTDTQYF.

The gene calls are TRBV12-5 and TRBJ1-3, with D perhaps TRBD1 (5 bases). The V end was cut by 4 bases, the J end by 2 bases, with 12 bases between. The CDR3 covers 15 residues. Germline V gene sequence: CDR1 LGHNT, CDR2 FRNRAP. The CDR3, as DNA: TGTGCTAGTGGTTCAGATGACAGACCTGGAAACACCATATATTTT. It yields the protein CASGSDDRPGNTIYF.

This clone is a singleton in its sample. The rearrangement uses TRBV7-2 and TRBJ2-7, with TRBD2 matching 11 bases. Looked up from germline, CDR1 is SGHTA and CDR2 is FQGNSA. The CDR3 has 18 amino acids. V lost 1 base and J lost 0; bases outside the gene matches: 8. The CDR3 DNA follows: TGTGCCAGCAGCTTAGATGGTAGCGGGGGGGTTAGCTCCTACGAGCAGTACTTC. Translating it yields CASSLDGSGGVSSYEQYF.

This clone was found once. J is TRBJ2-7 and V is TRBV18; 8 bases line up with TRBD1. From germline, CDR1 is KGHSH and CDR2 LQKENI. The CDR3 is made up of 16 amino acids. J lost 6 bases, V lost 3 bases, and 13 bases had no gene match. The CDR3 DNA is TGTGCCAGCTCACCCTATTCAGGGGGCCGGTCTGCCGAGCAGTACTTC. Translation gives CASSPYSGGRSAEQYF.

The chain joins TRBV19 to TRBJ1-4, with D unresolved. There are 17 residues in the CDR3. Germline V gives CDR1 LNHDA, CDR2 SQIVND (reference sequence). Trimming pared 0 bases from V and 11 bases from J, leaving 22 bases between. CDR3 nucleotides: TGTGCCAGTAGTATAGATCGTCGCGGGTCCTCCTTCCAGAAACTGTTTTTT. Amino acids: CASSIDRRGSSFQKLFF.